These T cell receptor beta chains were read from a single sample in a study of T cells in Graves' hyperthyroidism and ophthalmopathy. TCRdb reanalysed the multiplex PCR reads using MiXCR and keeps one entry per CDR3 protein. This table holds hundreds of thousands of distinct CDR3 sequences, under 45% found once. The specimen was blood. These receptors were taken from a woman aged 35 to 49 with Graves' hyperthyroidism. Both conserved end residues are part of each CDR3. The order of the fields is V gene, clone size, J gene, D gene, CDR3 protein, CDR3 DNA. D genes are given only for firm matches. Not every row has a clone size; where given, it reads once, few, many or a size class.

>TRBV2|NA|TRBJ1-4|NA
CASSEQGMGDNCFF
TGTGCCAGCAGTGAACAAGGGATGGGGGATAACTGTTTTTTT
>TRBV9|NA|TRBJ1-4|NA
CASSVDSQSNRGLFF
TGTGCCAGCAGCGTAGACAGCCAGTCGAATCGGGGACTGTTTTTT
>TRBV7-9|many|TRBJ2-5|NA
CASSGGRETQYF
TGTGCCAGCAGCGGCGGTCGTGAGACCCAGTACTTC
>TRBV5-1|many|TRBJ2-7|NA
CASSLGEDEQYF
TGCGCCAGCAGCTTGGGGGAGGACGAGCAGTACTTC
>TRBV7-2|many|TRBJ2-2|TRBD1
CASSRGQGGTGELFF
TGTGCCAGCAGCCGCGGACAGGGTGGAACCGGGGAGCTGTTTTTT
>TRBV9|many|TRBJ2-7|NA
CASSLGNGEQYF
TGTGCCAGCAGCCTGGGCAATGGCGAGCAGTACTTC
>TRBV11-3|NA|TRBJ2-1|NA
CASSRSRTGSYNEQFF
TGTGCCAGCAGCAGATCCCGGACTGGCTCCTACAATGAGCAGTTCTTC
>TRBV7-2|NA|TRBJ2-1|TRBD2
CASSPPGLAGINEQFF
TGTGCCAGCAGCCCACCGGGTCTAGCGGGAATCAATGAGCAGTTCTTC
>TRBV30|NA|TRBJ2-7|TRBD1
CAWSDRGGVSYEQYF
TGTGCCTGGAGTGACAGGGGCGGAGTCTCCTACGAGCAGTACTTC
>TRBV11-1|NA|TRBJ2-7|NA
CATSRSYEQYF
TGTGCCACCAGCAGGAGCTACGAGCAGTACTTC